Each of the 31 T cell receptor beta chains below was sequenced from the same sample in a study of blood T cell repertoires in COVID-19. Measured with immunoSEQ multiplex PCR; TCRdb has only the in-frame clones, and not every one. The table includes approximately 190,000 clones, roughly 84% detected once. Sequenced sample: peripheral blood. These receptors came from a human donor in a cohort sampled during active COVID-19.

The chain's CDR3 is CASSYPPGQGSQPQHF. CDR3 coding DNA: TGTGCCAGCAGTTACCCACCCGGACAGGGCAGTCAGCCCCAGCATTTT. This chain uses TRBV6-5 with TRBJ1-5; 8 bases map to TRBD1. The trim removed 2 bases at V and 6 bases at J, leaving 9 bases unmatched. Germline V gives CDR1 MNHEY, CDR2 SVGAGI. The CDR3 length is 16 residues.

This chain connects TRBV3-1 (or the pseudogene TRBV3-2) to TRBJ2-3; 11 bases are shared with TRBD2. V trimming: 5 bases; J trimming: 3 bases; junction bases outside the gene matches: 4. CDR1 LGHDT and CDR2 YNNKEL come from the germline V gene (reference sequence). This CDR3 is built from 15 residues. CDR3 in DNA: TGTGCCAGCAGCGGGGGACTAGCGGCGACAGATACGCAGTATTTT. Translation: CASSGGLAATDTQYF.

The rearrangement joins TRBV21-1 to TRBJ2-7; TRBD1, the table's D call, was not compared with the DNA. TRBV21-1 is flagged as a pseudogene. CDR3 size: 15 residues. The CDR3 DNA follows: TGTGCCAGCAGCAAGGACAGGGACCTTTTAGTCGAGCAGTACGTC. It specifies CASSKDRDLLVEQYV.

CDR3 amino acids: CASSPRWGQPNGKLFF. The CDR3 DNA reads TGTGCCAGCAGCCCACGATGGGGACAACCCAACGGAAAACTGTTTTTT. The rearrangement uses TRBV5-6 and TRBJ1-4; D may be TRBD1 (6 bases). Trimming cost V 4 bases and J 10 bases, with 23 bases left between them. Per the germline V gene, CDR1 is SGHDT and CDR2 is YYEEEE. The CDR3 contains 16 residues.

The rearrangement links TRBV7-9 to TRBJ2-1; TRBD1 aligns across 7 bases. Trimming removed 1 base from V and 7 bases from J; junction bases left unmatched: 4. Germline values: CDR1 SEHNR, CDR2 FQNEAQ (reference sequence). This CDR3 has 14 amino acids. The CDR3, as DNA: TGTGCCAGCAGCTTAGTGGACAGGATAAATGAGCAGTTCTTC. Translated, it gives CASSLVDRINEQFF.

This clone was seen a handful of times. The DNA for the CDR3 is TGTGCCAGCAGTGCAGCCCGACGGGGTTGGTTCACGGGACAGGGTTTGAATCAGCCCCAGCATTTT. This gives the protein CASSAARRGWFTGQGLNQPQHF. The chain links TRBV6-1 to TRBJ1-5, with 9 positions matching TRBD1. V trimming: 4 bases; J trimming: 4 bases; junction bases outside the gene matches: 26. CDR1 is MNHNS, CDR2 SASEGT, per germline. This CDR3 contains 22 residues.

The genes are TRBV19 and TRBJ1-1; no reliable D call. The CDR3 has 14 residues. Germline-derived CDR1 and CDR2 are LNHDA and SQIVND (reference sequence). Trimming pared 2 bases from V and 3 bases from J, leaving 10 bases between. CDR3 in DNA: TGTGCCAGTAGTATATTTTTTGAGGACACTGAAGCTTTCTTT. Its protein product is CASSIFFEDTEAFF.

The rearrangement links TRBV7-9 to TRBJ1-1; tentative D call: TRBD1 (6 bases). With 2 bases removed from V and 5 bases from J, the gap between germline ends came to 12 bases. The CDR3 has 14 residues. Germline lookup yields CDR1 SEHNR and CDR2 FQNEAQ (reference sequence). CDR3 region: CASSLSGGWTEAFF. The CDR3 bases are TGTGCCAGCAGCTTATCGGGGGGCTGGACTGAAGCTTTCTTT.

The genes are TRBV2 and TRBJ1-5; the D gene is possibly TRBD1 (6 bases). CDR1 and CDR2 from the germline V gene are SNHLY and FYNNEI. The CDR3 has 14 residues. V was shortened by 6 bases and J by 1 base, with 10 bases between the two germline ends. CDR3 protein: CASRGGQSNQPQHF. The CDR3 DNA follows: TGTGCCAGCAGGGGCGGACAGAGCAATCAGCCCCAGCATTTT.

The chain combines TRBV28 with TRBJ2-5; D possibly corresponds to TRBD2 (6 bases). The CDR3 spans 16 residues. CDR1 is MDHEN and CDR2 is SYDVKM in the germline V gene. Trimming removed 5 bases from V and 0 bases from J, with 16 bases in between. CDR3 nucleotide sequence: TGTGCCAGCAGTACACATGGACGGGGGTACCAAGAGACCCAGTACTTC. It encodes CASSTHGRGYQETQYF. The full variable domain, its missing parts supplied by reference TRBV28 and TRBJ2-5, is DVKVTQSSRYLVKRTGEKVFLECVQDMDHENMFWYRQDPGLGLRLIYFSYDVKMKEKGDIPEGYSVSREKKERFSLILESASTNQTSMYLCASSTHGRGYQETQYFGPGTRLLVL.

V usage is TRBV5-1 and J usage is TRBJ1-2; no definite D call. Germline CDR1 and CDR2: SGHRS and YFSETQ. The CDR3 extends over 13 amino acids. V dropped 3 bases and J dropped 4 bases, with 10 bases sitting between them. This chain's CDR3 is CASSSTGSYGYTF. As DNA, the CDR3 is TGCGCCAGCAGCTCAACGGGGTCCTATGGCTACACCTTC.

The V and J genes are TRBV30 and TRBJ1-1, with a weak D call TRBD1 (5 bases). Germline V gene lookup returns CDR1 GTSNPN and CDR2 SVGIG (reference sequence). V lost 2 bases and J 5 bases, leaving 15 bases between the germline ends. The CDR3 has 14 residues. CDR3 nucleotides: TGTGCCTGGAGTAATTGGGGCGCGGAGACTGAAGCTTTCTTT. Translated: CAWSNWGAETEAFF.

The chain recombines TRBV19 with TRBJ1-4; D might be TRBD1 (5 bases). V was shortened by 7 bases and J by 3 bases, with 12 bases between the two germline ends. The CDR3 covers 14 residues. Looked up from germline, CDR1 is LNHDA and CDR2 is SQIVND (reference sequence). CDR3 protein: CASTQGSANEKLFF. The CDR3, as DNA: TGTGCCAGTACCCAGGGTTCTGCTAATGAAAAACTGTTTTTT.

The gene calls are TRBV7-9 and TRBJ2-7; 11 bases align to TRBD2. This CDR3 region has 15 residues. Germline V gene sequence: CDR1 SEHNR, CDR2 FQNEAQ (reference sequence). V dropped 5 bases and J dropped 7; count of bases not matched to a gene: 10. This CDR3 reads CASSPGTSGEREQYF. The CDR3 nucleotides are TGTGCCAGCAGCCCAGGGACTAGCGGTGAAAGAGAGCAGTACTTC.

This chain uses TRBV2 with TRBJ1-4, with no clear D. Trimming shortened V by 6 bases and J by 0 bases, and 14 bases separated the two germline ends. The V gene's germline CDR1 is SNHLY and CDR2 FYNNEI. The CDR3 consists of 16 residues. The CDR3 here is CASRVRNFATNEKLFF. The CDR3 bases are TGTGCCAGCAGAGTGAGGAACTTTGCAACTAATGAAAAACTGTTTTTT.

V and J are TRBV5-6 and TRBJ2-7; TRBD1 might be the D (5 bases). The CDR3 covers 13 residues. CDR1 SGHDT and CDR2 YYEEEE come from the germline V gene. The V end lost 4 bases, the J end lost 0 bases, and 8 bases lay between the germline ends. The CDR3, as DNA: TGTGCCAGCAGCGGGGCTGGCTCCTACGAGCAGTACGTC. It encodes CASSGAGSYEQYV.

The chain links TRBV29-1 to TRBJ2-2, with TRBD1 matching 10 bases. CDR3 length equals 13 residues. The germline V gene has CDR1 SQVTM and CDR2 ANQGSEA. V lost 6 bases and J lost 3; bases outside the gene matches: 1. This chain's CDR3 is CSVGQGDTGELFF. The CDR3 nucleotides are TGCAGCGTAGGACAGGGGGACACCGGGGAGCTGTTTTTT.

This chain connects TRBV29-1 to TRBJ1-3, with D possibly being TRBD1 (5 bases). V was pared by 7 bases and J by 2 bases, with 9 bases between. The germline gives CDR1 SQVTM, CDR2 ANQGSEA. The CDR3 sequence is 12 residues long. The CDR3 DNA reads as TGCAGCGCCCAGGGTACTGGAAACACCATATATTTT. This codes for CSAQGTGNTIYF.

This clone was recorded only once. The chain employs TRBV5-4 and TRBJ1-6; D is unresolved. In germline, CDR1 is SGHNT, CDR2 YYREEE (reference sequence). The CDR3 runs 16 residues. Trimming shortened V by 2 bases and J by 8 bases, and 17 bases separated the two germline ends. CDR3 region: CASSLAEEGEDSPLHF. CDR3 bases: TGTGCCAGCAGCTTAGCTGAGGAAGGCGAAGATTCACCCCTCCACTTT. Complete variable domain (other parts from reference TRBV5-4 and TRBJ1-6): ETGVTQSPTHLIKTRGQQVTLRCSSQSGHNTVSWYQQALGQGPQFIFQYYREEENGRGNFPPRFSGLQFPNYSSELNVNALELDDSALYLCASSLAEEGEDSPLHFGNGTRLTVT.

The CDR3 region has the DNA TGTGCCAGCAGTGAACCCCGGGGGGGCCCTGATACGCAGTATTTT. Translating it yields CASSEPRGGPDTQYF. The chain joins TRBV2 to TRBJ2-3; 8 bases map to TRBD2. The CDR3 sequence is 15 residues long. CDR1 and CDR2 from the germline V gene are SNHLY and FYNNEI. Unmatched junction bases numbered 7, after V lost 2 bases and J lost 6 bases.

The CDR3 sequence is CASGLAGENEQYF. The CDR3, as DNA: TGTGCCAGCGGATTAGCGGGAGAGAACGAGCAGTACTTC. The chain uses TRBV7-2 and TRBJ2-7; 9 bases are a match to TRBD2. The CDR3 extends over 13 amino acids. J lost 5 bases, V lost 8 bases, and 7 bases had no gene match. Germline CDR1 reads SGHTA; CDR2 reads FQGNSA.

The chain joins TRBV19 to TRBJ1-3; D is unresolved. Trimming took off 6 bases at V and 1 base at J, with 4 bases between the two ends. Germline CDR1 is LNHDA and CDR2 is SQIVND (reference sequence). The CDR3 is made up of 12 amino acids. The CDR3 here is CASRLSGNTIYF. CDR3 nucleotides: TGTGCCAGTAGGCTATCTGGAAACACCATATATTTT.

The chain recombines TRBV10-3 with TRBJ2-1; 10 nucleotides match TRBD2. The CDR3 spans 14 residues. Germline loops: CDR1 ENHRY, CDR2 SYGVKD. Unmatched junction bases numbered 4, after V lost 11 bases and J lost 0 bases. This chain's CDR3 is CAVSGGSSYNEQFF. DNA of the CDR3: TGTGCCGTTAGCGGGGGGAGCTCCTACAATGAGCAGTTCTTC.

The CDR3 region has the DNA TGCGCCAGCAGCTTGATTTCCCGGGAACGAGAAGCTTTCTTT. This codes for CASSLISREREAFF. V usage is TRBV5-1 and J usage is TRBJ1-1; D gene uncertain. CDR1 SGHRS and CDR2 YFSETQ come from the germline V gene. The CDR3 contains 14 residues. Trimming left V 1 base short and J 8 bases short, with 15 bases between.

V and J are TRBV2 and TRBJ2-2, with D possibly matching TRBD1 (6 bases). CDR1 is SNHLY, CDR2 FYNNEI, per germline. V was clipped by 6 bases and J by 4 bases, with 9 bases between them. This CDR3 contains 13 residues. The CDR3: CASRGAGTGELFF. The CDR3 bases are TGTGCCAGCAGGGGGGCCGGCACCGGGGAGCTGTTTTTT. Using reference TRBV2 and TRBJ2-2 for the parts outside the CDR3, the full variable domain is EPEVTQTPSHQVTQMGQEVILRCVPISNHLYFYWYRQILGQKVEFLVSFYNNEISEKSEIFDDQFSVERPDGSNFTLKIRSTKLEDSAMYFCASRGAGTGELFFGEGSRLTVL.

V and J are TRBV3-1 (or the pseudogene TRBV3-2) and TRBJ1-1; D is unresolved. Looked up from germline, CDR1 is LGHDT and CDR2 is YNNKEL (reference sequence). Trimming shortened V by 3 bases and J by 5 bases, and 10 bases separated the two germline ends. The CDR3 contains 13 residues. CDR3 sequence reads: CASSQPDGTEAFF. The CDR3 bases are TGTGCCAGCAGCCAGCCCGACGGGACTGAAGCTTTCTTT.

The rearrangement joins TRBV3-1 (or the pseudogene TRBV3-2) to TRBJ1-2; D perhaps matches TRBD1 (6 bases). This CDR3 has 18 residues. Germline CDR1 LGHDT, CDR2 YNNKEL (reference sequence). V dropped 0 bases and J dropped 2 bases, with 19 bases sitting between them. CDR3: CASSQDFLGAGTNYGYTF. CDR3 DNA: TGTGCCAGCAGCCAAGATTTCTTGGGGGCAGGGACAAACTATGGCTACACCTTC.

The chain joins TRBV30 to TRBJ1-1; D gene uncertain. The CDR3 has 14 residues. The ends were cut back, 4 bases at V and 1 base at J, with 13 bases in the middle. Germline CDR1 is GTSNPN and CDR2 is SVGIG (reference sequence). The chain's CDR3 is CAWNDLQRNTEAFF. In nucleotides, the CDR3 is TGTGCCTGGAATGATCTACAGAGGAACACTGAAGCTTTCTTT.

The rearrangement uses TRBV27 and TRBJ2-1; D might be TRBD1 (6 bases). There are 14 residues in the CDR3. Between the trimmed V and J ends, which lost 10 bases and 2 bases, there was a span of 15 bases. Per the germline V gene, CDR1 is MNHEY and CDR2 is SMNVEV (reference sequence). The CDR3 nucleotides are TGTGCCACAGGGGTCGGCATTACCTACAATGAGCAGTTCTTC. Protein sequence: CATGVGITYNEQFF.

This chain links TRBV6-5 with TRBJ1-6; D gene uncertain. Trimming shortened V by 2 bases and J by 11 bases, and 19 bases separated the two germline ends. This CDR3 contains 16 residues. The germline V gene encodes CDR1 MNHEY and CDR2 SVGAGI. In nucleotides, the CDR3 is TGTGCCAGCAGTTACACGGGCAGCGGACCCAAGACACCCCTCCACTTT. The encoded protein is CASSYTGSGPKTPLHF.

This chain uses TRBV5-4 with TRBJ1-2, with TRBD1 matching over 9 bases. The germline V gene has CDR1 SGHNT and CDR2 YYREEE (reference sequence). CDR3 length: 15 residues. The trim removed 2 bases at V and 4 bases at J, leaving 6 bases unmatched. The CDR3 coding sequence is TGTGCCAGCAGCTTACAGGGGGCGGGTAGCTATGGCTACACCTTC. Its translation: CASSLQGAGSYGYTF.